This T cell receptor (beta chain) was sequenced during a study of blood T cell repertoires in COVID-19. On the study more broadly: Nucleic acid was either cDNA or gDNA, and it came from T cells, B-cell-depleted T cells, or PBMCs.

TCRdb's table, derived via immunoSEQ multiplex PCR, lists solely in-frame clones and lacks some. The data show approximately 150,000 clones, 80% to 90% seen once. V was cut by 7 bases and J by 8 bases, with 15 bases left in between. Germline-derived CDR1 and CDR2 are SGHRS and YFSETQ. The CDR3 spans 12 residues. The chain couples TRBV5-1 to TRBJ1-1; D gene unclear. The TCR sequence derives from a woman in her sixties with active COVID-19. Material: peripheral blood. CDR3 sequence reads: CASGPGGAEAFF. The CDR3 DNA reads as TGCGCCAGCGGCCCAGGTGGTGCAGAAGCTTTCTTT.